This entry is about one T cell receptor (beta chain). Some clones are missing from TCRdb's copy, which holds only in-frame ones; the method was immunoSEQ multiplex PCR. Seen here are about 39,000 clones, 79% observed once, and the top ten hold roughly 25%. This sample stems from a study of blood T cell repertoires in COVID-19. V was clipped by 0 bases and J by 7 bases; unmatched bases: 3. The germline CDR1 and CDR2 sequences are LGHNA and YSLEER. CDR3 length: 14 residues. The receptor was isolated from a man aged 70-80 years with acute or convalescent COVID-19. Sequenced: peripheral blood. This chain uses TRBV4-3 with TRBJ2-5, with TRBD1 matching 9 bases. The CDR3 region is CASSQETGGWTQYF. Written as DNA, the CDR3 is TGCGCCAGCAGCCAAGAAACAGGGGGCTGGACCCAGTACTTC.